Detailed here is one T cell receptor beta chain. This clonotype was observed at least ten times. What antigen it recognizes has not been identified. No clone much larger than this one lies a single base away; base qualities are absent. In the paper's terms, the time point label means: newly diagnosed GD, antithyroid drugs for less than 3 months. For both TCR sequencing and RNA sequencing, RNA was extracted from PBMCs in TRIzol. The diagnosis of Graves' disease followed American Thyroid Association guidelines. Patients for the study were recruited at an endocrinology department in Xi'an, China. Each patient gave about 8.1 milliliters of peripheral blood, collected in an EDTA anticoagulant tube. PBMCs were isolated by Ficoll Paque Plus density gradient separation without further T cell sorting. An Agilent 2100 Bioanalyzer and agarose gel were used to check RNA quality, while a NanoDrop 2000 measured RNA concentration.

The CDR3, cysteine through phenylalanine, is 13 amino acids long. CDR3 DNA is the only sequence kept; it has 39 bases, read in frame from the first base. From the germline V gene, CDR1 is SGHTA and CDR2 is FQGNSA. Cut back by 1 base and 3 bases, the V and J ends lie 6 bases apart. Receptor amplification or capture employed multiplex PCR. Sequencing relied on an Illumina HiSeq 4000. To build TCR beta libraries, CDR3 regions were amplified by Arm-PCR using iRepertoire HTBI primers. Before sequencing, the PCR products went through gel purification. The original pipeline was this. Across samples, roughly 60 TRBV and roughly 15 TRBJ segments were identified and used for gene usage analysis of CDR3 amino acid clonotypes. COPE and FqMerger were used to merge filtered high-quality paired reads into contigs. Contigs were aligned with BLAST to IMGT TRBV, TRBD and TRBJ reference genes, and CDR3 was defined per IMGT. Any clonotype with a frequency above 0.1% was classified as a highly expanded clone. Shannon entropy was used to measure repertoire diversity, and the Gini coefficient was used to measure V-J evenness. Clonotypes shared by more than one individual were considered public. Clones were called with MiXCR by TCRdb after fastp trimmed the public reads at Q25, and only in-frame beta chains were retained. Every entry covers one CDR3 protein and lists the most common genes and DNA from its rows. In this record, the V and J calls reflect TCRdb's handling and not the investigators' own analysis. The table for this sample lists about 450,000 distinct CDR3 sequences; 12% to 15% of them were counted only once. Roughly a sixth of the sample rests with the top ten.

The source of the sample is a study of regulatory T cells in long-lasting Graves disease (TCRdb year 2021). For the study in its entirety: Newly diagnosed Graves' disease patients had taken antithyroid drugs for less than 3 months. Patients with persistent Graves' disease were compared with patients with newly diagnosed Graves' disease using TCR sequencing and RNA sequencing of peripheral blood. The study took place in China and was registered as a clinical trial. TCR sequencing covered 13 persistent and about 20 newly diagnosed Graves' disease patients, around 33 samples in total.

Broader findings and caveats from the paper: TRBV28, TRBJ1-2 and TRBJ2-5 were preferentially used in persistent disease, while TRBV20-1 and TRBJ2-1 were favored in newly diagnosed disease. More public clonotypes were shared among persistent patients (2,741) than among newly diagnosed patients (966). Sequencing and analysis were limited to the TCR beta chain. As a limitation, the authors acknowledged that the small sample size may reduce accuracy. Compared with newly diagnosed patients, persistent Graves' disease patients had lower TCR Shannon entropy and fewer highly expanded clones, which suggests clonal expansion. The study examined only peripheral blood because the primary lesion, thyroid tissue, could not be accessed.

This sample also belongs to another study, concerning T cells in Graves' hyperthyroidism and ophthalmopathy. As the second study states: Stable Graves' hyperthyroidism was defined as the absence of progression to ophthalmopathy over 18 months of follow-up. The hyperthyroidism patients were between 18 and 65 years old and newly diagnosed, with a disease duration of less than 2 months. Any patient with an uncontrolled infection, another autoimmune disease, pregnancy or lactation was excluded. Diagnoses were based on clinical symptoms, serum thyroxine and TRAb, thyroid ultrasound and orbital computed tomography. The first round of RT-PCR for the TCR CDR3 was performed with the HTBI primer set and the Qiagen OneStep RT-PCR kit. Most expanded thyroid clonotypes (frequency above 0.001) were also detected in blood, suggesting blood repertoires may reflect thyroid immune responses. In cross-validation, a model built on a 13 V-J signature told ophthalmopathy apart from stable hyperthyroidism with over 85% sensitivity and about 81% specificity, and in testing the same model reached 80%/75%. In validation, the model predicted progression to ophthalmopathy a median of 6.5 months before onset, with roughly 70% sensitivity and 72.22% specificity. A discovery cohort of about 95 patients, about 44 with Graves' ophthalmopathy and approximately 55 with stable Graves' hyperthyroidism, was used to find distinguishing TCR V-J signatures. An independent validation cohort of around 20 hyperthyroidism patients and 17 patients who later progressed to ophthalmopathy tested prospective prediction of ophthalmopathy. For training and testing, the 80 to 100 patients in the discovery cohort were randomly divided in a 7:3 ratio. The study also compared thyroid tissue and blood T-cell repertoires from five or six Graves' hyperthyroidism patients. Once sampling was done, hyperthyroidism patients were given methimazole at a starting dose of 30 mg daily, whereas ophthalmopathy patients were given high-dose intravenous methylprednisolone. Libraries were constructed in a second round of multiplex PCR, after which size selection and purification were carried out. The libraries were sequenced on an Illumina HiSeq2000 using paired-end 100 bp reads. SOAPnuke was used to process the raw data, removing reads that contained adapters or uncalled bases, had a mean Phred below 15, or lacked an exact match to the constant primer or identifier. COPE v1.2.5 was used to merge the high-quality paired reads, and each unique nucleotide sequence was defined as a clonotype. Clonotypes were aligned to IMGT TRBV, TRBD and TRBJ reference segments using MiTCR v1.1. Only V-J combinations with frequency above 0.0001, covering roughly 99% of repertoires, were analysed. The TCS score was defined as F50 (clonal expansion) divided by E x V (chaos), with BLOSUM62-based TCRdist calculated between CDR3 peptides within each V-J. Welch's t-statistics and random forest reduced around 510 V-J features to roughly 13, which were used in a naive Bayes classifier (R e1071). Sample size was not statistically predetermined, and investigators were not blinded to group allocation. The paper describes TCR Vbeta CDR3 sequencing of 140 or so peripheral blood samples, made up of 43 ophthalmopathy patients, over 70 hyperthyroidism patients and 17 progressor patients.

Specimen: peripheral blood mononuclear cells (PBMCs), collected at new diagnosis, from a patient treated with antithyroid drugs. This TCR came from a woman aged 45-65 years with Graves disease. Donor details come from another sample of the same person, matched by shared clones. The rearranged chain carries TRBV7-2 and TRBJ1-2; a confident D gene designation cannot be given. The CDR3 reads CASSLGIDYGYTF. Read as DNA, the sequence is TGTGCCAGCAGCTTAGGGATAGACTATGGCTACACCTTC.